These T cell receptor beta chains were read from a single sample in a study of blood T cell repertoires in COVID-19. TCRdb's copy holds only in-frame clones and misses some; the assay was immunoSEQ multiplex PCR. The repertoire has about 99,000 clones, approximately 80% of them found once; the top ten carry approximately 3.3%. The material sequenced was peripheral blood. All receptors derive from a woman of 80 years or more with active or convalescent COVID-19. CDR3s include the opening cysteine and the closing phenylalanine or tryptophan. D genes are given only for firm matches. Clone size is stated in some rows and not others, as once, few, many or a class when expanded.

TRBD1	TRBV2	TRBJ1-5	.	CASSLDRGGNSNQPQHF	TGTGCCAGCAGTCTTGACAGGGGGGGGAATAGCAATCAGCCCCAGCATTTT
TRBD1	TRBV3-1/TRBV3-2	TRBJ1-5	.	CASSQDGTGWSQPQHF	TGTGCCAGCAGCCAAGATGGGACAGGGTGGTCTCAGCCCCAGCATTTT
.	TRBV11-2	TRBJ1-6	.	CASSLVQGGSPLHF	TGTGCCAGCAGCTTAGTACAGGGAGGGTCACCCCTCCACTTT
.	TRBV28	TRBJ1-4	.	CATLADRENEKLFF	TGTGCCACCCTCGCCGACCGGGAAAATGAAAAACTGTTTTTT
TRBD1	TRBV30	TRBJ1-5	.	CAWSGDRGFYSNQPQHF	TGTGCCTGGAGTGGGGACAGGGGGTTCTATAGCAATCAGCCCCAGCATTTT
.	TRBV7-2	TRBJ1-6	once	CASSSGRQGFSFNSPLHF	TGTGCCAGCAGCTCCGGGAGGCAGGGATTTTCCTTTAATTCACCCCTCCACTTT
TRBD2	TRBV3-1/TRBV3-2	TRBJ2-3	.	CASSHFRAGGLTDTQYF	TGTGCCAGCAGCCACTTCCGAGCGGGGGGCCTCACAGATACGCAGTATTTT
TRBD1	TRBV5-1	TRBJ2-2	once	CASRRQGNTGELFF	TGCGCCAGCAGGCGACAGGGGAACACCGGGGAGCTGTTTTTT
TRBD1	TRBV7-3	TRBJ2-3	.	CASSQDRGTDTQYF	TGTGCCAGCAGCCAGGACAGGGGGACAGATACGCAGTATTTT
TRBD1	TRBV7-9	TRBJ2-7	many	CASSGQVAYEQYF	TGTGCCAGCAGCGGACAGGTGGCCTACGAGCAGTACTTC
.	TRBV19	TRBJ2-7	.	CASSMEAKIYEQYF	TGTGCCAGTAGTATGGAGGCTAAGATCTACGAGCAGTACTTC